A single sample is the source of the 18 T cell receptor beta chains below, sequenced in a study of Graves' ophthalmopathy and Graves' hyperthyroidism. Researchers took RNA transcripts and amplified TCR beta CDR3 regions from them. HTBI primers were used in a first-round RT-PCR, which preceded a second-round multiplex PCR. TCRdb recomputed calls from the multiplex PCR reads with MiXCR, one row per CDR3 protein. The table shows 450,000 or so distinct CDR3 sequences, with around 14% occurring only once. Sequencing was done on a sample of blood. Source of these receptors: a woman in her 30s with Graves' ophthalmopathy.

This clonotype was seen repeatedly, ten times or more. The V and J genes are TRBV5-4 and TRBJ2-7; D possibly corresponds to TRBD2 (6 bases). V dropped 6 bases and J dropped 3 bases, with 19 bases sitting between them. From germline, CDR1 is SGHNT and CDR2 YYREEE (reference sequence). This CDR3 region has 15 residues. CDR3 sequence (DNA): TGTGCCAGCATAGACTCTGGGGCGGGGAGCTACGAGCAGTACTTC. Translating it yields CASIDSGAGSYEQYF.

The V gene is TRBV6-1, the J gene TRBJ2-5; 12 bases align to TRBD2. There are 15 residues in the CDR3. V trimming: 6 bases; J trimming: 4 bases; junction bases outside the gene matches: 6. In germline, CDR1 is MNHNS, CDR2 SASEGT. The DNA for the CDR3 is TGTGCCAGCAGGAAACTAGCGGGGGGCCGAGAGACCCAGTACTTC. Translated, it gives CASRKLAGGRETQYF.

At least ten counts were recorded for this clonotype. The CDR3 protein is CATSDRRDGDFGYTF. Here the CDR3 DNA reads TGTGCCACCAGTGATCGCCGGGACGGGGATTTTGGCTACACCTTC. The rearrangement links TRBV24-1 to TRBJ1-2, with D possibly TRBD1 on 5 matching bases. CDR3 length: 15 residues. Germline CDR1 and CDR2: KGHDR and SFDVKD. The germline V and J ends were trimmed by 3 bases and 7 bases, with 17 bases remaining between them.

This clonotype came up many times. The chain joins TRBV19 to TRBJ1-5, with D maybe TRBD1 (5 bases). V gave up 5 bases and J gave up 3 bases, with 11 bases separating them. This CDR3 has 14 residues. The V gene's germline CDR1 is LNHDA and CDR2 SQIVND (reference sequence). As DNA, the CDR3 is TGTGCCAGTAGTCCATACAGGACCAATCAGCCCCAGCATTTT. This translates into CASSPYRTNQPQHF.

This clonotype has ten or more counts. The chain combines TRBV28 with TRBJ2-7; possibly TRBD1 for D (6 bases). With 1 base removed from V and 1 base from J, the gap between germline ends came to 11 bases. The CDR3 length is 15 residues. Germline-derived CDR1 and CDR2 are MDHEN and SYDVKM. In nucleotides, the CDR3 is TGTGCCAGCAGTTTATACTTAGGGACATCCTACGAGCAGTACTTC. Residues: CASSLYLGTSYEQYF.

This clonotype was observed many times. V usage is TRBV2 and J usage is TRBJ1-1; TRBD1 is a possible D gene (5 bases). The CDR3 contains 13 residues. The germline gives CDR1 SNHLY, CDR2 FYNNEI. Trimming removed 6 bases from V and 7 bases from J, with 15 bases in between. The chain's CDR3 is CASRVDGHIEAFF. In DNA form, the CDR3 reads TGTGCCAGCAGGGTTGATGGACACATTGAAGCTTTCTTT.

This clonotype was recorded at least ten times. The chain carries TRBV14 and TRBJ2-5, with TRBD1 as a possible D gene (6 bases). Germline values: CDR1 SGHDN, CDR2 FVKESK. Deletions cut 5 bases from V and 5 bases from J, with 27 bases between. The CDR3 loop spans 18 amino acids. The CDR3 sequence is CASSDNRIGRGLLETQYF. The CDR3 DNA reads as TGTGCCAGCAGCGACAACAGAATAGGCAGGGGATTATTGGAGACCCAGTACTTC.

This clonotype has a count of ten or more. The chain links TRBV6-1 to TRBJ2-7; D is perhaps TRBD2 (6 bases). V lost 4 bases and J 2 bases, leaving 12 bases between the germline ends. Germline lookup yields CDR1 MNHNS and CDR2 SASEGT. The CDR3 spans 14 residues. The CDR3 is CASSGGLLAYEQYF. The CDR3 nucleotides read TGTGCCAGCAGTGGGGGACTCTTAGCCTACGAGCAGTACTTC.

This clonotype was detected ten times or more. The CDR3, as DNA: TGTGCCAGCAGCTTGACGGCCTACTACGAGCAGTACTTC. As protein: CASSLTAYYEQYF. This chain connects TRBV7-2 to TRBJ2-7; D unclear. This CDR3 is built from 13 residues. Germline V gene sequence: CDR1 SGHTA, CDR2 FQGNSA. Trimming removed 3 bases at V and 3 bases at J, with 9 bases between.

The table lists this clonotype with a few counts. The chain is built from TRBV7-3 and TRBJ2-2; 11 bases fit TRBD2. This CDR3 spans 15 amino acids. The V and J ends lost 5 bases and 6 bases, in that order; junction bases with no gene match: 5. Germline CDR1 and CDR2: SGHTA and FQGTGA. CDR3 sequence (DNA): TGTGCCAGCAGCCCTATAGCGGGGGGGGCCGGGGAGCTGTTTTTT. This codes for CASSPIAGGAGELFF.

This clonotype has ten or more counts. The chain recombines TRBV14 with TRBJ1-2; D is undetermined. The CDR3 loop spans 15 amino acids. Trimming took 0 bases from V and 5 from J, leaving 13 bases between them. Germline V gene data show CDR1 as SGHDN and CDR2 as FVKESK. In nucleotides, the CDR3 is TGTGCCAGCAGCCAAGAAACCCTGGACGTTTATGGCTACACCTTC. Protein product: CASSQETLDVYGYTF.

The V gene is TRBV10-3, the J gene TRBJ2-5; D assignment may be TRBD1 or TRBD2 (5 bases each). In germline, CDR1 is ENHRY, CDR2 SYGVKD. CDR3 length: 14 amino acids. Trimming stripped 0 bases from V and 5 bases from J, with 10 bases between. The CDR3 protein is CAISESWDGETQYF. In nucleotides, the CDR3 is TGTGCCATCAGTGAGTCGTGGGACGGGGAGACCCAGTACTTC.

Many counts were recorded for this clonotype. The chain links TRBV12-3 or TRBV12-4 to TRBJ2-7, with D possibly being TRBD2 (6 bases). V lost 6 bases, J lost 4 bases, and 13 bases lay in between. The CDR3 totals 13 residues. The CDR3 bases are TGTGCCAGCAGGGACGGTGGGGGGTACGAGCAGTACTTC. Translated, it gives CASRDGGGYEQYF.

The chain combines TRBV6-2 or TRBV6-3 with TRBJ1-4; 8 nucleotides match TRBD1. Germline trimming cut 6 bases from V and 12 bases from J; bases unmatched to any gene: 18. The CDR3 runs 16 residues. Looked up from germline, CDR1 is MNHEY and CDR2 is SVGEGT. The CDR3 nucleotides read TGTGCCAGCAGCCCCCCGATGGGAGGGACAGGCGAAGAACTGTTTTTT. It yields the protein CASSPPMGGTGEELFF.

This clonotype was found a few times. The junction departs from the called germline gene at one end, perhaps through a read error. The chain couples TRBV29-1 to TRBJ2-7; the match to TRBD1 covers 10 bases. The germline V gene has CDR1 SQVTM and CDR2 ANQGSEA. The CDR3 totals 13 residues. As DNA, the CDR3 is TGCAGCGTTCGGACAGGGGGTTTCGACGAGCATTACTTC. Protein sequence: CSVRTGGFDEHYF.

This clonotype was found many times. The chain joins TRBV5-1 to TRBJ1-2; a possible D gene is TRBD1 (5 bases). V lost 1 base and J lost 3, with 13 bases in between. In germline, CDR1 is SGHRS, CDR2 YFSETQ. This CDR3 is 15 amino acids long. The CDR3 loop is CASSLRGEDYYGYTF. The DNA of the CDR3 is TGCGCCAGCAGCTTGCGAGGGGAAGATTACTATGGCTACACCTTC.

V usage is TRBV18 and J usage is TRBJ2-5; D remains ambiguous. The CDR3 length is 13 residues. CDR1 and CDR2 (germline): KGHSH, LQKENI. The V end lost 2 bases, the J end lost 2 bases, and 6 bases lay between the germline ends. The chain's CDR3 is CASSPAPQETQYF. CDR3 nucleotides: TGTGCCAGCTCACCAGCCCCTCAAGAGACCCAGTACTTC.

This clonotype was detected ten times or more. This chain joins TRBV7-8 and TRBJ2-2; 8 nucleotides align to TRBD2. The V gene's germline CDR1 is SGHVS and CDR2 FQNEAQ. This CDR3 has 16 residues. Trimming cost V 5 bases and J 4 bases; bases outside gene matches: 9. The CDR3 DNA reads TGTGCCAGCAGCCCACAAGCGGGAGCCAGCACCGGGGAGCTGTTTTTT. As protein: CASSPQAGASTGELFF.